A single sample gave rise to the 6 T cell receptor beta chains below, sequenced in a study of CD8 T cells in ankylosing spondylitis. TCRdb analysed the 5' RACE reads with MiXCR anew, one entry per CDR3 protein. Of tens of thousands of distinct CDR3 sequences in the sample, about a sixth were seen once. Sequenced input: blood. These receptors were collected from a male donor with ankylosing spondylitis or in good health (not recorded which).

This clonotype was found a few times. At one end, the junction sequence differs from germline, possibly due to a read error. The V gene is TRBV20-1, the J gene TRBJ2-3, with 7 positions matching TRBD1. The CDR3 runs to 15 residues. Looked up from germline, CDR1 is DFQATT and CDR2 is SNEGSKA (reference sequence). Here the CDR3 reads CSARGTEWRTDTQYF. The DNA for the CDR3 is TGCAGTGCAAGAGGGACAGAGTGGCGCACAGATACGCAGTATTTT.

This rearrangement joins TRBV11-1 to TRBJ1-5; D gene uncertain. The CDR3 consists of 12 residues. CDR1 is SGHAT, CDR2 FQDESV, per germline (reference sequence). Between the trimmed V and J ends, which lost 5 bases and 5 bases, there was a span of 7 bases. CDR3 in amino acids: CASSRLDQPQHF. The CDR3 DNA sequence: TGTGCCAGCAGCCGCCTGGATCAGCCCCAGCATTTT.

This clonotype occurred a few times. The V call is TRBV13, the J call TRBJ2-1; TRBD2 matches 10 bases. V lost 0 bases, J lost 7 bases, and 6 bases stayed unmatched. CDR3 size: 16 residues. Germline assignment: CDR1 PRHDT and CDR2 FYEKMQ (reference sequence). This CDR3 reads CASSLGSGRAGNEQFF. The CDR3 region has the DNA TGTGCCAGCAGCTTAGGAAGCGGGAGGGCCGGTAATGAGCAGTTCTTC.

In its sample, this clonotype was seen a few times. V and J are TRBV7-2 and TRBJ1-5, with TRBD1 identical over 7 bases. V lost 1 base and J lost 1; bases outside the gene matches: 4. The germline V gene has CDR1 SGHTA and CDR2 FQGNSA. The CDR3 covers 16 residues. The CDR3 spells CASSLEGGWSNQPQHF. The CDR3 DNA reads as TGTGCCAGCAGCTTAGAAGGGGGCTGGAGCAATCAGCCCCAGCATTTT.

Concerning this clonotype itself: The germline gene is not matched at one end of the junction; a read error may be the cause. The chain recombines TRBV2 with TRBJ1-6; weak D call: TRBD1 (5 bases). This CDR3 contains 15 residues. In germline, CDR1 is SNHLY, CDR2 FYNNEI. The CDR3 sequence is CASSRRGADGSPFHF. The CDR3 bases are TGTGCCAGCAGCCGAAGGGGCGCAGACGGATCACCCTTCCACTTT.

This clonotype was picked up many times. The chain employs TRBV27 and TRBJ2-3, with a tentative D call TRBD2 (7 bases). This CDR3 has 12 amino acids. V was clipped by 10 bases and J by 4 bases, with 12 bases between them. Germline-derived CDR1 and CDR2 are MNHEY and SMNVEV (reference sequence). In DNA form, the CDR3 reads TGTGCCACCGAGGGGGGGGCAGATACGCAGTATTTT. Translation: CATEGGADTQYF.